A single sample is the source of the 5 T cell receptor beta chains below, sequenced in a study of post-analysis software for immune sequencing data. Whole-study findings and limits: The study found TRBV5-6, TRBV5-1 and TRBV20-1 among 5 or 6 TRBV segments more frequent in patients than controls.

The TCR beta cDNA libraries carried unique molecular identifiers. TCRdb itself ran the PCR reads through MiXCR, one entry per CDR3 protein. This repertoire shows over 300,000 distinct CDR3 sequences, around a third found once; its top ten account for around an eighth. No antigen has been assigned to these receptors. The sample consisted of blood. The receptors were sampled from a girl under 18 with multiple sclerosis.

The chain employs TRBV12-3 or TRBV12-4 and TRBJ2-3, with D possibly matching TRBD2 (6 bases). There are 16 residues in the CDR3. The V end lost 6 bases, the J end lost 0 bases, and 16 bases lay between the germline ends. The CDR3 nucleotides are TGTGCCAGCAGCCGGGGGTCTCCCCCTAGCACAGATACGCAGTATTTT. This gives the protein CASSRGSPPSTDTQYF.

This clonotype has only a few counts. The chain is built from TRBV12-3 or TRBV12-4 and TRBJ2-1; TRBD1 agrees at 11 bases. The CDR3 totals 14 residues. Trimming took 5 bases from V and 8 from J; bases not matched to a gene: 5. This CDR3 reads CASSEDRGPHEQFF. CDR3 sequence (DNA): TGTGCCAGCAGTGAGGACAGGGGGCCTCATGAGCAGTTCTTC.

The chain links TRBV7-2 to TRBJ2-7, with TRBD2 matching over 10 bases. Trimming took 0 bases from V and 2 from J; bases not matched to a gene: 10. Germline CDR1 is SGHTA and CDR2 is FQGNSA. The CDR3 length is 18 residues. The CDR3 protein is CASSLALSTSGATYEQYF. In DNA form, the CDR3 reads TGTGCCAGCAGCTTAGCCTTAAGTACTAGCGGGGCTACCTACGAGCAGTACTTC.

CDR3 sequence: CSVLTYGYTF. As DNA, the CDR3 is TGCAGCGTGCTAACCTATGGCTACACCTTC. The V and J genes are TRBV29-1 and TRBJ1-2; D is ambiguous. Trimming removed 6 bases from V and 4 bases from J, with 6 bases in between. The CDR3 loop spans 10 amino acids. Germline CDR1 reads SQVTM; CDR2 reads ANQGSEA.

In its sample, this clonotype was seen many times. The chain links TRBV29-1 to TRBJ2-7; D not resolved. The CDR3 extends over 13 amino acids. V shed 3 bases and J shed 3 bases, with 12 bases lying between them. Germline CDR1 is SQVTM and CDR2 is ANQGSEA. The CDR3 coding sequence is TGCAGCGTTGAGGTGGGTGTGAGCTACGAGCAGTACTTC. Translation gives CSVEVGVSYEQYF.